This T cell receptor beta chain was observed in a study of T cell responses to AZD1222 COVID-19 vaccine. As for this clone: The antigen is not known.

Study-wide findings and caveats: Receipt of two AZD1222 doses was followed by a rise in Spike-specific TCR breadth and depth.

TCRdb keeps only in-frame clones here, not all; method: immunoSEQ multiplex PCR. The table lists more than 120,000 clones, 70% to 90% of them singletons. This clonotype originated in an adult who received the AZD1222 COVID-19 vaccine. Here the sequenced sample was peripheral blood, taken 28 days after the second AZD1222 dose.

CDR3 sequence: CAISERALNTEAFF. CDR3 sequence (DNA): TGTGCCATCAGTGAGCGAGCTTTGAACACTGAAGCTTTCTTT. V and J are TRBV10-3 and TRBJ1-1; no firm D call. The V end lost 2 bases, the J end lost 0 bases, and 7 bases lay between the germline ends. The CDR3 length is 14 residues. Germline CDR1 and CDR2: ENHRY and SYGVKD.